This TCR beta chain is from a study of vaccination and CD4 T cells after COVID-19. Overall study: Nasal swab PCR identified SARS-CoV-2 in the convalescent patients, of whom several were mild and one severe. It was a median about 100 days after diagnosis, with a range of 35 to 161, that post-COVID samples were drawn. The cells in question were stimulated using overlapping spike peptides derived from SARS-CoV-2, HCoV-NL63, HCoV-OC43 and HCoV-229E.

This sample's treatment: roughly nine-day PBMC culture with coronavirus spike peptide pools or control peptides (ViraFEST assay). For this clonotype: Its antigen is unknown.

The Oncomine TCR Beta short-read assay was applied to DNA of cultured CD4+ T cells. The template was genomic DNA from cultured CD4+ T cells. Each CDR3 protein is one row after TCRdb ran MiXCR on the PCR reads. The table records about 19,000 distinct CDR3 sequences, roughly 52% of them present only once. In germline, CDR1 is SGHRS, CDR2 YFSETQ. This CDR3 has 16 amino acids. The junction had 9 bases not matched to a gene; V was cut back by 4 bases and J by 5 bases. The TCR comes from a human donor who had recovered from COVID-19. The rearrangement joins TRBV5-1 to TRBJ2-5; TRBD2 matches at 12 bases. Sequenced sample: CD4+ T cells from blood, cultured in vitro. The DNA of the CDR3 is TGCGCCAGCAGCCCGAGACTAGCGGGAGATCGGGAGACCCAGTACTTC. Protein: CASSPRLAGDRETQYF.